This TCR beta chain is from a study of T cell responses to AZD1222 COVID-19 vaccine. With 1 base removed from V and 4 bases from J, the gap between germline ends came to 11 bases. The CDR3 has 14 residues. Germline CDR1 and CDR2: SGHVS and FQNEAQ. Broader study findings: Repertoire sampling was restricted to post-peak T cell response timepoints. Regions left unmutated in variants are reportedly the target of nearly half of spike-specific TCRs. Seropositive AZD1222 recipients at baseline numbered only five or six.

Produced via immunoSEQ multiplex PCR; TCRdb's table is partial and in-frame only. In all, the sample yields about 140,000 clones. A word on this clone: Its cognate antigen is unknown.

This clonotype was obtained from an adult in good health. Material for sequencing was peripheral blood. V usage is TRBV7-8 and J usage is TRBJ2-7, with a tentative D call TRBD2 (5 bases). This CDR3 reads CASSLGGRDYEQYF. DNA of the CDR3: TGTGCCAGCAGCTTAGGAGGTCGGGATTACGAGCAGTACTTC.